The sequence of this T cell receptor (beta chain) was determined in a study of neurological immune-mediated disorders. TCRdb redid the calling of the 5' RACE reads with MiXCR, one entry per CDR3 protein. The table includes 50,000 to 70,000 distinct CDR3 sequences, around 3.3% detected once. V lost 3 bases, J lost 0 bases, and 11 bases lay in between. Germline lookup yields CDR1 SEHNR and CDR2 FQNEAQ (reference sequence). The CDR3 extends over 15 amino acids. This clonotype was observed at least ten times. The TCR originated in a man aged 40-49 years with multiple sclerosis. Sequencing used PBMCs. The chain carries TRBV7-9 and TRBJ1-2; D is unclear. The CDR3 DNA follows: TGTGCCAGCAGCTTCTTCCCCAGAGCTAACTATGGCTACACCTTC. This sequence encodes CASSFFPRANYGYTF. The full variable domain, its missing parts supplied by reference TRBV7-9 and TRBJ1-2, is DTGVSQNPRHKITKRGQNVTFRCDPISEHNRLYWYRQTLGQGPEFLTYFQNEAQLEKSRLLSDRFSAERPKGSFSTLEIQRTEQGDSAMYLCASSFFPRANYGYTFGSGTRLTVV.